This T cell receptor beta chain is drawn from a study of early T cells in non-severe SARS-CoV-2 infection. Study in general: Unpaired chains resulted from sequencing bulk RNA of unsorted whole blood.

Each cDNA molecule carried a unique molecular identifier. From the 5' RACE reads, TCRdb called clonotypes with MiXCR, one entry per CDR3 protein. The profile shows 50,000 to 65,000 distinct CDR3 sequences, about 10% of them singletons. Whole-study results and caveats: Private and CD4 specificities were missed by VDJdb matching, which favored anti-spike CD8 responses.

Germline V gene lookup returns CDR1 LGHNT and CDR2 FRNRAP. This CDR3 has 14 amino acids. V trimming: 6 bases; J trimming: 3 bases; junction bases outside the gene matches: 6. Details on this clonotype: As yet, its antigen is unknown.

This material consisted of whole blood, taken at baseline. This chain uses TRBV12-5 with TRBJ2-7; TRBD2 matches 9 bases. The sequence was collected from an adult who was a healthcare worker with PCR-confirmed SARS-CoV-2 infection or an uninfected control (not recorded which). The CDR3 nucleotides read TGTGCTAGTGGGGCGGGGGGGCCCCTCTACGAGCAGTACTTC. Its protein product is CASGAGGPLYEQYF.